This T cell receptor beta chain is from a study of vaccination and CD4 T cells after COVID-19. Study information: The BNT162b2 or mRNA-1273 vaccine was given to participants in two doses. Overall study results and limits: The median proportion of reactive clones detected only post-vaccination in convalescent patients was roughly 86%.

V lost 0 bases, J lost 6 bases, and 8 bases lay in between. The CDR3 is 13 amino acids. The V gene's germline CDR1 is DFQATT and CDR2 SNEGSKA (reference sequence). This clonotype appeared a few times. What it binds is unknown. CD4+ T cells that had been cultured provided DNA sequenced with the Oncomine TCR Beta short-read assay. TCRdb processed the PCR reads anew with MiXCR; each CDR3 protein has one entry. The profile shows 10,000 to 12,000 distinct CDR3 sequences, 53% of them singletons. Treatment reported: roughly ten-day PBMC culture with coronavirus spike peptide pools or control peptides (ViraFEST assay). By negative selection, CD4+ T cells were isolated once culture had run for nine to eleven days.

The sequenced sample was CD4+ T cells from blood, cultured in vitro. The TCR originated in a human donor who had recovered from COVID-19. The J gene is TRBJ2-2, the V gene TRBV20-1; D remains unclear. CDR3 protein: CSARDREAGELFF. CDR3 bases: TGCAGTGCTAGAGATCGCGAGGCCGGGGAGCTGTTTTTT.